Listed here are 20 T cell receptor beta chains from one sample, sequenced in a study of spatial heterogeneity in lung cancer. MiXCR, applied by TCRdb to the 5' RACE reads, yields one record per CDR3 protein. This table holds roughly 71,000 distinct CDR3 sequences, 8% to 10% found once. The time point denotes: blood at routine non-recurrence follow-up after resection. Sequencing used PBMCs, obtained at follow-up. These receptors originate from a female donor with early-stage non-small cell lung cancer.

This clonotype was counted at least ten times. V and J are TRBV20-1 and TRBJ2-1, with D possibly called TRBD1 or TRBD2 (5 bases each). Germline CDR1 and CDR2: DFQATT and SNEGSKA (reference sequence). This CDR3 is 14 amino acids long. The germline V and J ends were trimmed by 1 base and 6 bases, with 13 bases remaining between them. DNA for the CDR3: TGCAGTGCTAGAGGGGGGACGTTCATCAATGAGCAGTTCTTC. This encodes CSARGGTFINEQFF.

This clonotype was seen ten or more times. Here the CDR3 reads CASSLAGPAHEQYF. The CDR3 DNA reads TGCGCCAGCAGCCTGGCGGGACCAGCCCACGAGCAGTACTTC. The V gene is TRBV4-1, the J gene TRBJ2-7; tentative D call: TRBD2 (6 bases). The CDR3 spans 14 residues. The germline V and J ends were trimmed by 4 bases and 5 bases, with 15 bases remaining between them. Germline V CDR1 and CDR2: MGHRA, YSYEKL.

This clonotype appeared many times. The CDR3 coding sequence is TGTGCCAGCAGCCTTAACAGGCTTACCCTCGGGACTGAAGCTTTCTTT. Its translation: CASSLNRLTLGTEAFF. This chain connects TRBV7-2 to TRBJ1-1; D possibly corresponds to TRBD1 (5 bases). The V end was cut by 5 bases, the J end by 5 bases, with 21 bases between. The CDR3 length is 16 residues. The germline CDR1 and CDR2 sequences are SGHTA and FQGNSA.

The rearrangement links TRBV20-1 to TRBJ1-1; D might be TRBD1 (6 bases). Germline values: CDR1 DFQATT, CDR2 SNEGSKA (reference sequence). The V end lost 2 bases, the J end lost 0 bases, and 13 bases lay between the germline ends. There are 15 residues in the CDR3. The DNA of the CDR3 is TGCAGTGCTAGACCACCAGGGGAGATGAACACTGAAGCTTTCTTT. Protein product: CSARPPGEMNTEAFF.

The chain uses TRBV5-1 and TRBJ2-3, with 7 bases that match TRBD1. This CDR3 comprises 14 residues. Germline values: CDR1 SGHRS, CDR2 YFSETQ. V was clipped by 4 bases and J by 2 bases; unmatched bases: 4. In nucleotides, the CDR3 is TGCGCCAGCAGCCTGACAGGGATCACAGATACGCAGTATTTT. Translated, it gives CASSLTGITDTQYF.

The V and J genes are TRBV7-9 and TRBJ2-1; D is ambiguous. There are 13 residues in the CDR3. Trimming took 3 bases from V and 8 from J, leaving 11 bases between them. Germline assignment: CDR1 SEHNR and CDR2 FQNEAQ (reference sequence). CDR3 coding DNA: TGTGCCAGCAGCTTGGGTAGGGTTGATGAGCAGTTCTTC. The encoded protein is CASSLGRVDEQFF.

This clonotype was seen many times. The J gene is TRBJ2-3, the V gene TRBV18; 8 bases map to TRBD2. Germline trimming cut 7 bases from V and 2 bases from J; bases unmatched to any gene: 23. CDR1 and CDR2 from the germline V gene are KGHSH and LQKENI. This CDR3 is built from 20 residues. CDR3 region: CASLSDGLAGSFHHTDTQYF. The DNA for the CDR3 is TGTGCCAGCTTATCTGATGGGCTAGCGGGTTCCTTTCACCACACAGATACGCAGTATTTT. The variable domain in full, completed from reference TRBV18 and TRBJ2-3, reads NAGVMQNPRHLVRRRGQEARLRCSPMKGHSHVYWYRQLPEEGLKFMVYLQKENIIDESGMPKERFSAEFPKEGPSILRIQQVVRGDSAAYFCASLSDGLAGSFHHTDTQYFGPGTRLTVL.

This chain connects TRBV7-9 to TRBJ2-1; 7 bases are shared with TRBD2. There are 14 residues in the CDR3. The V gene's germline CDR1 is SEHNR and CDR2 FQNEAQ (reference sequence). The V segment lost 8 bases and the J segment 5 bases; nucleotides outside the gene matches: 9. Here the CDR3 DNA reads TGTGCCAGCTTTCAAGCGGGACTGAACAATGAGCAGTTCTTC. Translated: CASFQAGLNNEQFF.

This clonotype was detected only a few times. The rearrangement links TRBV19 to TRBJ2-1; no firm D call. Germline CDR1 and CDR2: LNHDA and SQIVND (reference sequence). This CDR3 has 15 amino acids. V was shortened by 1 base and J by 8 bases, with 15 bases between the two germline ends. The CDR3 sequence: CASSIGPGYGDEQFF. In DNA form, the CDR3 reads TGTGCCAGTAGTATAGGGCCTGGGTATGGTGATGAGCAGTTCTTC.

This clonotype came up many times. The rearrangement links TRBV9 to TRBJ2-2, with D perhaps TRBD2 (6 bases). Between the trimmed V and J ends, which lost 5 bases and 5 bases, there was a span of 16 bases. Per germline, CDR1 SGDLS and CDR2 YYNGEE. The CDR3 loop spans 15 amino acids. The CDR3 here is CASSSGTEGTGELFF. CDR3 coding DNA: TGTGCCAGCAGTTCCGGGACGGAGGGGACCGGGGAGCTGTTTTTT.

A few counts support this clonotype. V and J are TRBV25-1 and TRBJ1-2, with D possibly matching TRBD1 (6 bases). V gave up 7 bases and J gave up 7 bases, with 10 bases separating them. The germline V gene encodes CDR1 MGHDK and CDR2 SYGVNS. The CDR3 is made up of 11 amino acids. CDR3 coding DNA: TGTGCCAGCACCCAAGGGGGTGGCTACACCTTC. This encodes CASTQGGGYTF.

This clonotype came up many times. The V gene is TRBV20-1, the J gene TRBJ2-7, with a weak D call TRBD2 (5 bases). Germline CDR1 is DFQATT and CDR2 is SNEGSKA (reference sequence). The CDR3 is 12 residues long. In DNA form, the CDR3 reads TGCAGCCAGGACTCCCCCTCCTACGAGCAGTACTTC. Translating gives CSQDSPSYEQYF.

The chain joins TRBV6-4 to TRBJ2-1; 8 nucleotides align to TRBD2. Germline V gene sequence: CDR1 MRHNA, CDR2 SNTAGT. The CDR3 has 15 residues. The V and J ends lost 4 bases and 5 bases, in that order; junction bases with no gene match: 7. CDR3 bases: TGTGCCAGCAGTGTATATAGCGGGGACCACAATGAGCAGTTCTTC. The encoded protein is CASSVYSGDHNEQFF.

A few counts support this clonotype. The genes are TRBV7-6 and TRBJ2-5, with 9 bases that match TRBD1. V lost 5 bases, J lost 5 bases, and 9 bases stayed unmatched. Germline assignment: CDR1 SGHVS and CDR2 FNYEAQ. The CDR3 spans 15 residues. The CDR3 DNA is TGTGCCAGCAGCGCCCAAACAGGGGGCCGGGAGACCCAGTACTTC. Its translation is CASSAQTGGRETQYF.

This clonotype was seen ten or more times. V is TRBV7-6 and J is TRBJ1-2; TRBD1 matches 11 bases. Germline V gene lookup returns CDR1 SGHVS and CDR2 FNYEAQ. V trimming: 4 bases; J trimming: 1 base; junction bases outside the gene matches: 8. The CDR3 runs to 17 residues. CDR3 in DNA: TGTGCCAGCAGCTCCCGGGACAGGGGGGCCATTAACTATGGCTACACCTTC. Encoded protein: CASSSRDRGAINYGYTF.

This clonotype showed up many times. This chain connects TRBV7-8 to TRBJ2-1; 14 nucleotides match TRBD2. The V and J ends lost 5 bases and 3 bases, in that order; junction bases with no gene match: 12. This CDR3 spans 19 amino acids. CDR1 is SGHVS and CDR2 is FQNEAQ in the germline V gene. The CDR3 region has the DNA TGTGCCAGCAGCCGGAAGGGGCGACTAGCGGGAGGGAACTACAATGAGCAGTTCTTC. Residues: CASSRKGRLAGGNYNEQFF. Complete variable domain (other parts from reference TRBV7-8 and TRBJ2-1): GAGVSQSPRYKVAKRGQDVALRCDPISGHVSLFWYQQALGQGPEFLTYFQNEAQLDKSGLPSDRFFAERPEGSVSTLKIQRTQQEDSAVYLCASSRKGRLAGGNYNEQFFGPGTRLTVL.

This clonotype was seen at least ten times. The V gene is TRBV3-1, the J gene TRBJ2-7; maybe TRBD2 (7 bases). V was pared by 5 bases and J by 6 bases, with 14 bases between. The CDR3 length is 13 residues. The V gene's germline CDR1 is LGHDT and CDR2 YNNKEL (reference sequence). CDR3 amino acids: CASSLGRGAEQYF. CDR3 bases: TGTGCCAGCAGCTTAGGCCGGGGGGCCGAGCAGTACTTC.

This clonotype occurred a few times. The chain has TRBV2 and TRBJ1-3; no clear D. Deletions cut 7 bases from V and 0 bases from J, with 7 bases between. This CDR3 is 13 amino acids long. Germline loops: CDR1 SNHLY, CDR2 FYNNEI. The CDR3 DNA follows: TGTGCCAGCATGAGAGACTCTGGAAACACCATATATTTT. Translating it yields CASMRDSGNTIYF.

This clonotype was counted many times. This chain links TRBV6-4 with TRBJ2-7, with TRBD2 identical over 8 bases. The CDR3 is made up of 14 amino acids. CDR1 is MRHNA, CDR2 SNTAGT, per germline. V shed 8 bases, J shed 3 bases, and the junction held 9 bases outside the gene matches. This chain's CDR3 is CASALLAGHYEQYF. The CDR3 DNA reads TGTGCCAGCGCGCTCTTAGCGGGACACTACGAGCAGTACTTC.

A note on this clonotype: Here the CDR3 omits its conserved ending phenylalanine or tryptophan, so a read error is the likely source. The chain couples TRBV6-6 to TRBJ2-7; D remains unclear. The V gene lost 4 bases and the J gene lost 2 bases, with 15 bases spanning the gap. Germline V gene lookup returns CDR1 MNHNY and CDR2 SVGAGI (reference sequence). This CDR3 contains 15 residues. CDR3 DNA: TGTGCCAGCAGTTTCACGAGGTTCCTCACCTACGAGCAGTACTAC. Protein product: CASSFTRFLTYEQYY.